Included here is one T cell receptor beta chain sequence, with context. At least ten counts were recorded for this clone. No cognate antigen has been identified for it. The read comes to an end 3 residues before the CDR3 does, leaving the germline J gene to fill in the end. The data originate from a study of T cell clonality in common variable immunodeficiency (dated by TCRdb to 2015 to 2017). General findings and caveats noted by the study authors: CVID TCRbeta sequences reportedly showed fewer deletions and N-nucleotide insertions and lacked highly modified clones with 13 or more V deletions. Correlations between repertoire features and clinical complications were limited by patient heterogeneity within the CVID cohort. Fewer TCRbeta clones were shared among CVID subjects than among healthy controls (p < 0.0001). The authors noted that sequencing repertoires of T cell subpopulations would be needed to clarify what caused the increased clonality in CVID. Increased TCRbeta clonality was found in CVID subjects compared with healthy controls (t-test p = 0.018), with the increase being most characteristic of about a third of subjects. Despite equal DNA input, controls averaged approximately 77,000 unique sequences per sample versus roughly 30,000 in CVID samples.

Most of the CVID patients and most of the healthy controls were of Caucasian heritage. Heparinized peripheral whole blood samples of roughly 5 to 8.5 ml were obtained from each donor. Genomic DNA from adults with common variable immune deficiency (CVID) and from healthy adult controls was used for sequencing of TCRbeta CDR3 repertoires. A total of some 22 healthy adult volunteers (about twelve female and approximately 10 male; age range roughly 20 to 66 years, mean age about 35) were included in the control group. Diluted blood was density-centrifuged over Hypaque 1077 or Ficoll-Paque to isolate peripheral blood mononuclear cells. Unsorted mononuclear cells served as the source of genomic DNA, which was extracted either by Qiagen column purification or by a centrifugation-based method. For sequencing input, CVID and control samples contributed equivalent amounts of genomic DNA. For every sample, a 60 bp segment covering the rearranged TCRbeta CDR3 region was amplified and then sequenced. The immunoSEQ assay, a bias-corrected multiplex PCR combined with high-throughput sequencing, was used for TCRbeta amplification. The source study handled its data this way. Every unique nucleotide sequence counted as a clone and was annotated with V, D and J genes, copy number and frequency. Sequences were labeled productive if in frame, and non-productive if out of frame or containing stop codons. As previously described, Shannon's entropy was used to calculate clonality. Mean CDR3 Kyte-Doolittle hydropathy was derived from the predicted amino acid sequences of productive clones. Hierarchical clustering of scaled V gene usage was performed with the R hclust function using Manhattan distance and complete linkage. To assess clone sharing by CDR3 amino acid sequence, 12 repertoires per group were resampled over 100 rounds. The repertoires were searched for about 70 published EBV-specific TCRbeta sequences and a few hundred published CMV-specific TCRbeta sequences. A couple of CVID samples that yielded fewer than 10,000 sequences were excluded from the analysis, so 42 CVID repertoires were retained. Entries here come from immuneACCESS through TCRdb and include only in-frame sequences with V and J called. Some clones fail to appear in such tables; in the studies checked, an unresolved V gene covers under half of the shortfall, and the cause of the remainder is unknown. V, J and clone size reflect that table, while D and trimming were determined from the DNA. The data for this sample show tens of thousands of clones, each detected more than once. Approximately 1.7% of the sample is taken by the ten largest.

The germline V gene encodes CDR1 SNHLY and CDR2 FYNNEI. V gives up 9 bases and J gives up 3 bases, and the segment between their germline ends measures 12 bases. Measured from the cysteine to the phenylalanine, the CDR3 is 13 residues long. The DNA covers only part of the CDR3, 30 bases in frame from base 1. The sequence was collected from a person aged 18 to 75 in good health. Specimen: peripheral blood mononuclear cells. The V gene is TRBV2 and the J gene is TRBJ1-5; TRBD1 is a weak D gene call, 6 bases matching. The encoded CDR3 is CASNRDVNQPQHF. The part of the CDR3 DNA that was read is TGTGCCAGTAACAGGGACGTCAATCAGCCC.